This is a list of T cell receptor beta chains from one sample in a study of blood T cell repertoires in COVID-19. The protocol was immunoSEQ multiplex PCR, while the TCRdb copy is restricted to in-frame clones and leaves out a portion. The sample lists 55,000 to 75,000 clones, roughly 75% occurring once. Input material: peripheral blood. The receptors stem from a human donor in a cohort sampled during active COVID-19. Each CDR3 is given with its conserved first and last residue. A D gene is named only where the DNA matches it firmly. Only part of the rows carry a size: once, few, many, or a class if the clone is expanded.

J,length,size,D,V,DNA,CDR3
TRBJ2-2,19,NA,TRBD2,TRBV3-1/TRBV3-2,TGTGCCAGCAGCCAAGATCTAGGGCTAGCGGGAGGGCGGAGCGGGGAGCTGTTTTTT,CASSQDLGLAGGRSGELFF
TRBJ1-5,13,once,NA,TRBV12-3/TRBV12-4,TGTGCCAGCAGTTTGGTAGTCGATCAGCCCCAGCATTTT,CASSLVVDQPQHF
TRBJ1-2,19,NA,NA,TRBV7-9,TGTGCCAGCAGCAACCACGCCCTGGGTCAGGGGAATTCTAACTATGGCTACACCTTC,CASSNHALGQGNSNYGYTF
TRBJ2-7,13,NA,TRBD1,TRBV5-1,TGCGCCAGCAGGGGGGACAGATCCTACGAGCAGTACTTC,CASRGDRSYEQYF
TRBJ2-5,12,few,NA,TRBV7-2,TGTGCCAGCAGCAAACTGGGGGGAGCCCAGTACTTC,CASSKLGGAQYF
TRBJ2-6,17,few,TRBD2,TRBV4-3,TGCGCCAGCAGCCAAGTCAGCGGGAGGCAGGGGGCCAACGTCCTGACTTTC,CASSQVSGRQGANVLTF
TRBJ2-1,15,NA,TRBD2,TRBV3-1/TRBV3-2,TGTGCCAGCAGCGCCCTAGCGGGAGGGTACAATGAGCAGTTCTTC,CASSALAGGYNEQFF
TRBJ2-7,14,NA,NA,TRBV7-9,TGTGCCAGCAGCTTAGCGGGAGGAACGTACGAGCAGTACTTC,CASSLAGGTYEQYF
TRBJ2-7,15,NA,TRBD2,TRBV5-6,TGTGCCAGCAGCCGATTCAGCGGGAACTTGGGGGAGCAGTACTTC,CASSRFSGNLGEQYF
TRBJ1-3,16,NA,NA,TRBV7-3,TGTGCCAGCAGCCCCGCCCCCGGACAGCTTGGAAACACCATATATTTT,CASSPAPGQLGNTIYF
TRBJ2-3,16,NA,NA,TRBV15,TGTGCCACCAGCAGAGCCCGGGTAGGGGTGGCAGATACGCAGTATTTT,CATSRARVGVADTQYF
TRBJ1-2,11,NA,NA,TRBV28,TGTGCTACTTCCTGGGGGCGCGGCTACACCTTC,CATSWGRGYTF
TRBJ1-1,13,NA,NA,TRBV18,TGTGCCAGCTCACCCGGGAGCCACACTGAAGCTTTCTTT,CASSPGSHTEAFF
TRBJ2-3,15,NA,TRBD1,TRBV7-7,TGTGCTAGCAGCCGTGGACAGGGACCAACTGATACGCAGTATTTT,CASSRGQGPTDTQYF
TRBJ1-2,14,NA,TRBD1,TRBV2,TGTGCCAGCAGTGCGGGACAGGGTGTTTCTGGCTACACCTTC,CASSAGQGVSGYTF
TRBJ1-5,18,once,TRBD1,TRBV19,TGTGCCAGTAGTATCCGGGGGGCCGGGACAGGGGGCTTTCAGCCCCAGCATTTT,CASSIRGAGTGGFQPQHF